Below, 21 T cell receptor beta chains from the same sample are listed, as sequenced in a study of radiation and T cells in renal cell carcinoma. Time point here: baseline pretreatment blood. The treatment was: 15 Gy SBRT to primary tumor, nephrectomy 4 weeks later. Produced via immunoSEQ multiplex PCR; TCRdb's table is partial and in-frame only. The sample yields approximately 150,000 clones, about nine tenths seen once. Material: blood, obtained from a patient whose treatment included radiotherapy and nephrectomy. These receptors all come from a woman aged 70-85 years with renal cell carcinoma.

This rearrangement joins TRBV11-2 to TRBJ2-5, with D tentatively TRBD1 or TRBD2 (5 bases each). Germline-derived CDR1 and CDR2 are SGHAT and FQNNGV. V shed 1 base and J shed 11 bases, with 17 bases lying between them. This CDR3 contains 14 residues. CDR3 protein: CASSLVVGTPLQYF. DNA for the CDR3: TGTGCCAGCAGCTTAGTTGTGGGGACGCCCCTGCAGTACTTC.

V and J are TRBV14 and TRBJ2-1, with TRBD2 matching over 7 bases. The CDR3 loop spans 16 amino acids. The germline V gene encodes CDR1 SGHDN and CDR2 FVKESK. Germline trimming cut 3 bases from V and 6 bases from J; bases unmatched to any gene: 11. The CDR3 bases are TGTGCCAGCAGCCACCCAGTCGTGGCTAGCGGCAATGAGCAGTTCTTC. It encodes CASSHPVVASGNEQFF.

This chain links TRBV5-1 with TRBJ2-3; the match to TRBD1 covers 7 bases. V dropped 3 bases and J dropped 5; count of bases not matched to a gene: 6. From germline, CDR1 is SGHRS and CDR2 YFSETQ. CDR3 length: 14 residues. The CDR3 is CASSWARGQDTQYF. The DNA for the CDR3 is TGCGCCAGCAGCTGGGCGAGGGGGCAAGATACGCAGTATTTT.

This chain connects TRBV15 to TRBJ2-3; D remains unclear. Germline CDR1 LNHNV, CDR2 YYDKDF (reference sequence). Between the trimmed V and J ends, which lost 1 base and 4 bases, there was a span of 0 bases. The CDR3 consists of 11 residues. The CDR3 DNA follows: TGTGCCACCAGCAGAGCAGATACGCAGTATTTT. Translating gives CATSRADTQYF.

This chain joins TRBV19 and TRBJ1-1; D is unclear. This CDR3 has 14 residues. With 7 bases removed from V and 1 base from J, the gap between germline ends came to 13 bases. Germline-derived CDR1 and CDR2 are LNHDA and SQIVND (reference sequence). The CDR3 loop reads CASMAGPANTEAFF. The CDR3 DNA follows: TGTGCCAGTATGGCTGGGCCCGCGAACACTGAAGCTTTCTTT.

Concerning this clone itself: Other DNA sequences in the sample encode the same CDR3. The rearrangement links TRBV25-1 to TRBJ1-1, with D tentatively TRBD1 (5 bases). Germline V gene lookup returns CDR1 MGHDK and CDR2 SYGVNS. This CDR3 has 13 amino acids. Trimming stripped 3 bases from V and 0 bases from J, with 5 bases between. The CDR3 loop is CASSETVNTEAFF. CDR3 DNA: TGTGCCAGCAGTGAGACAGTGAACACTGAAGCTTTCTTT.

Details on this clone: At one of its ends the junction is not consistent with the germline gene, which may arise from a read error. V and J are TRBV7-7 and TRBJ2-2, with 7 nucleotides matching TRBD1. CDR1 is SSHAT, CDR2 FNYEAQ, per germline (reference sequence). The CDR3 length is 15 residues. DNA for the CDR3: TGTGCTAGCAGCTCGGCGGCAGGGGGTGACGGGGAGCTGTTTTTT. Its translation is CASSSAAGGDGELFF.

V usage is TRBV27 and J usage is TRBJ2-3; D tentatively reads TRBD1 or TRBD2 (5 bases each). The V gene lost 1 base and the J gene lost 2 bases, with 10 bases spanning the gap. CDR1 and CDR2 (germline): MNHEY, SMNVEV (reference sequence). The CDR3 has 15 residues. The chain's CDR3 is CASSLLGTTTDTQYF. The CDR3 region has the DNA TGTGCCAGCAGTTTATTGGGGACGACCACAGATACGCAGTATTTT.

The chain is built from TRBV30 and TRBJ2-7; no clear D gene. The CDR3 covers 11 residues. The germline CDR1 and CDR2 sequences are GTSNPN and SVGIG (reference sequence). Trimming shortened V by 4 bases and J by 4 bases, and 8 bases separated the two germline ends. CDR3 sequence: CAWKKGYEQYF. CDR3 in DNA: TGTGCCTGGAAGAAGGGATACGAGCAGTACTTC.

This chain joins TRBV6-1 and TRBJ2-3; 7 nucleotides agree with TRBD1. V was clipped by 1 base and J by 4 bases; unmatched bases: 8. Germline loops: CDR1 MNHNS, CDR2 SASEGT. This CDR3 spans 16 amino acids. CDR3 sequence: CASSEERQGRSDTQYF. The CDR3 DNA follows: TGTGCCAGCAGTGAAGAAAGACAGGGTAGATCAGATACGCAGTATTTT.

The chain recombines TRBV14 with TRBJ1-2, with unresolved D. The germline CDR1 and CDR2 sequences are SGHDN and FVKESK. V lost 0 bases and J 4 bases, leaving 15 bases between the germline ends. There are 16 residues in the CDR3. The CDR3 DNA follows: TGTGCCAGCAGCCAAGATCCCATAGCCGCGGGCTATGGCTACACCTTC. As protein: CASSQDPIAAGYGYTF. Supplemented by reference TRBV14 and TRBJ1-2, the full variable domain reads EAGVTQFPSHSVIEKGQTVTLRCDPISGHDNLYWYRRVMGKEIKFLLHFVKESKQDESGMPNNRFLAERTGGTYSTLKVQPAELEDSGVYFCASSQDPIAAGYGYTFGSGTRLTVV.

This chain joins TRBV29-1 and TRBJ2-1; D could derive from TRBD1 or TRBD2 (5 bases each). The germline gives CDR1 SQVTM, CDR2 ANQGSEA. The CDR3 extends over 14 amino acids. V was clipped by 1 base and J by 0 bases, with 7 bases between them. CDR3 protein: CSVEGGYSYNEQFF. The CDR3 DNA is TGCAGCGTTGAAGGGGGGTACTCCTACAATGAGCAGTTCTTC.

This chain connects TRBV13 to TRBJ2-7; D is possibly TRBD1 or TRBD2 (6 bases each). Germline CDR1 PRHDT, CDR2 FYEKMQ (reference sequence). This CDR3 region has 16 residues. Trimming shortened V by 0 bases and J by 5 bases, and 17 bases separated the two germline ends. This chain's CDR3 is CASSLGRGRSGHEQYF. CDR3 DNA: TGTGCCAGCAGCTTAGGTCGGGGGCGTAGCGGCCACGAGCAGTACTTC.

The sample holds a few counts of this clone. The CDR3 spells CASSVVGVNTEAFF. CDR3 DNA: TGTGCCAGCAGCGTAGTTGGGGTGAACACTGAAGCTTTCTTT. The chain joins TRBV9 to TRBJ1-1; D ambiguous. Trimming shortened V by 0 bases and J by 0 bases, and 6 bases separated the two germline ends. Germline V gene data show CDR1 as SGDLS and CDR2 as YYNGEE. CDR3 length: 14 amino acids.

This chain connects TRBV4-3 to TRBJ2-1; D gene ambiguous. This CDR3 is built from 16 residues. Germline lookup yields CDR1 LGHNA and CDR2 YSLEER. The V end lost 4 bases, the J end lost 0 bases, and 13 bases lay between the germline ends. The CDR3 protein is CASSPEEGSSYNEQFF. In nucleotides, the CDR3 is TGCGCCAGCAGCCCAGAGGAAGGAAGCTCCTACAATGAGCAGTTCTTC.

The chain links TRBV6-1 to TRBJ1-2; possibly TRBD1 for D (6 bases). Per the germline V gene, CDR1 is MNHNS and CDR2 is SASEGT. Trimming took 4 bases from V and 4 from J, leaving 13 bases between them. The CDR3 spans 14 residues. The CDR3 bases are TGTGCCAGCAGTGGATTACAGGGTGGCTATGGCTACACCTTC. Protein sequence: CASSGLQGGYGYTF.

The chain links TRBV11-2 to TRBJ1-2, with TRBD1 matching 10 bases. The CDR3 sequence is 17 residues long. From germline, CDR1 is SGHAT and CDR2 FQNNGV. V lost 1 base, J lost 2 bases, and 7 bases stayed unmatched. CDR3 loop: CASSLVRQGALNYGYTF. CDR3 nucleotides: TGTGCCAGCAGCTTAGTACGACAGGGGGCCTTAAACTATGGCTACACCTTC.

The chain couples TRBV7-9 to TRBJ1-2, with 7 bases that match TRBD1. CDR1 and CDR2 from the germline V gene are SEHNR and FQNEAQ (reference sequence). CDR3 length equals 11 residues. The junction had 3 bases not matched to a gene; V was cut back by 6 bases and J by 8 bases. The CDR3 sequence is CASRGTVGYTF. The CDR3, as DNA: TGTGCCAGCAGGGGGACAGTCGGCTACACCTTC.

The V call is TRBV30, the J call TRBJ2-7; 8 positions agree with TRBD2. The J segment lost 4 bases and the V segment lost 1 base, leaving 6 bases of the junction unmatched. The germline V gene has CDR1 GTSNPN and CDR2 SVGIG (reference sequence). The CDR3 has 14 residues. Here the CDR3 reads CAWSAGRGVYEQYF. The CDR3 DNA follows: TGTGCCTGGAGTGCAGGGCGGGGGGTTTACGAGCAGTACTTC.

The gene calls are TRBV7-9 and TRBJ1-2, with 9 bases fitting TRBD1. The junction had 7 bases not matched to a gene; V was cut back by 1 base and J by 7 bases. Per the germline V gene, CDR1 is SEHNR and CDR2 is FQNEAQ (reference sequence). The CDR3 covers 15 residues. CDR3 sequence: CASSLDTGGGGGYTF. Here the CDR3 DNA reads TGTGCCAGCAGCTTAGATACAGGGGGCGGCGGTGGCTACACCTTC.

This sequence joins TRBV6-1 and TRBJ1-2; the D gene is possibly TRBD1 (6 bases). The length of the CDR3 is 13 residues. Trimming left V 4 bases short and J 5 bases short, with 11 bases between. Per the germline V gene, CDR1 is MNHNS and CDR2 is SASEGT. For the CDR3, the DNA is TGTGCCAGCAGTGTAGACAGGAAGTATGGCTACACCTTC. Translated, it gives CASSVDRKYGYTF.